These 22 T cell receptor beta chains came from one sample sequenced in a study of regulatory T cells in long-lasting Graves disease. Time point denoted: persistent/refractory GD, antithyroid drugs over 5 years with positive TRAb. PBMC-extracted RNA yielded the TCR library. Through Arm-PCR of CDR3 regions and iRepertoire HTBI primers, TCR beta libraries were built. TCRdb independently ran MiXCR on the multiplex PCR reads; one entry per CDR3 protein. The sample includes about 310,000 distinct CDR3 sequences, roughly 21% of them seen just once. This sample comprised peripheral blood mononuclear cells (PBMCs), obtained when the disease was refractory, from a patient treated with antithyroid drugs. These receptors all come from a female donor with Graves disease.

This clonotype has a handful of counts. A read error may produce the germline difference seen at one junction end. V gene TRBV7-2 combines with J gene TRBJ2-4; 8 bases agree with TRBD2. Germline CDR1 SGHTA, CDR2 FQGNSA. CDR3 length: 15 amino acids. The CDR3 nucleotides are TGTGCCGGCAGCTGGCGGGGGGTAGAAGATAACATTCAGTACTTC. Translation gives CAGSWRGVEDNIQYF.

This clonotype has more than one count but fewer than ten. A much larger clone differs from this one at a single base, so this may be a read error. This is likely a read error, given that the CDR3 carries no conserved phenylalanine or tryptophan at its end. The chain couples TRBV2 to TRBJ2-5; D is unresolved. The CDR3 runs to 14 residues. The V end lost 6 bases, the J end lost 2 bases, and 13 bases lay between the germline ends. Per germline, CDR1 SNHLY and CDR2 FYNNEI. As DNA, the CDR3 is TGTGCCAGCAGGCCAAGGACCGCACAAGAGACCCAGTACTCC. Its translation is CASRPRTAQETQYS.

The J gene is TRBJ1-2, the V gene TRBV20-1; D not certain. Germline assignment: CDR1 DFQATT and CDR2 SNEGSKA (reference sequence). V lost 3 bases and J 2 bases, leaving 13 bases between the germline ends. The CDR3 extends over 14 amino acids. The CDR3 protein is CSASEGILNYGYTF. Here the CDR3 DNA reads TGCAGTGCTAGTGAAGGGATCTTAAACTATGGCTACACCTTC.

This clonotype was counted many times. The rearrangement links TRBV3-1 to TRBJ1-5; D gene uncertain. Trimming stripped 3 bases from V and 5 bases from J, with 5 bases between. Germline V gives CDR1 LGHDT, CDR2 YNNKEL (reference sequence). CDR3 size: 12 residues. The CDR3 coding sequence is TGTGCCAGCAGCCAGCTCGATCAGCCCCAGCATTTT. Translating gives CASSQLDQPQHF.

The sample holds a few counts of this clonotype. This chain uses TRBV28 with TRBJ1-6; 10 bases agree with TRBD1. The CDR3 loop spans 15 amino acids. Losses at the gene ends were 6 bases for V and 6 bases for J; bases not matched to a gene: 5. Germline values: CDR1 MDHEN, CDR2 SYDVKM. This CDR3 is CASRTGTGVNSPLHF. CDR3 nucleotide sequence: TGTGCCAGCAGAACCGGGACAGGGGTTAATTCACCCCTCCACTTT.

The table lists this clonotype with a few counts. V and J are TRBV2 and TRBJ2-7, with 9 bases identical to TRBD1. The germline gives CDR1 SNHLY, CDR2 FYNNEI. Germline trimming cut 3 bases from V and 4 bases from J; bases unmatched to any gene: 7. The length of the CDR3 is 15 residues. The CDR3 bases are TGTGCCAGCAGTGATTTTGGGGACAGGGAGTACGAGCAGTACTTC. This encodes CASSDFGDREYEQYF.

This chain links TRBV7-8 with TRBJ2-2; D is undetermined. Germline CDR1 reads SGHVS; CDR2 reads FQNEAQ. V was cut by 3 bases and J by 1 base, with 6 bases left in between. CDR3 size: 14 residues. The CDR3 DNA reads TGTGCCAGCAGCTTGTGGGGGAACACCGGGGAGCTGTTTTTT. It yields the protein CASSLWGNTGELFF.

In this sample, this clonotype turned up a few times. V gene TRBV28 combines with J gene TRBJ2-7; D ambiguous. The CDR3 loop spans 11 amino acids. Trimming took 10 bases from V and 4 from J, leaving 11 bases between them. In germline, CDR1 is MDHEN, CDR2 SYDVKM. The CDR3 bases are TGTGCCACCTACCGCCCATACGAGCAGTACTTC. Its translation is CATYRPYEQYF.

For this clonotype: A much larger clone differs by one base, so this may be a read error. J is TRBJ2-7 and V is TRBV6-2 or TRBV6-3; 7 bases align to TRBD2. There are 16 residues in the CDR3. Germline V gene lookup returns CDR1 MNHEY and CDR2 SVGEGT. CDR3 in amino acids: CTSSPRLATALYEQYF. The DNA of the CDR3 is TGTACCAGCAGTCCGCGACTAGCAACAGCCCTCTACGAGCAGTACTTC.

The rearrangement joins TRBV5-6 to TRBJ2-2; 14 nucleotides line up with TRBD2. Germline assignment: CDR1 SGHDT and CDR2 YYEEEE. The CDR3 length is 17 residues. V was clipped by 1 base and J by 5 bases; unmatched bases: 4. CDR3 region: CASSLSGLAGETGELFF. Written as DNA, the CDR3 is TGTGCCAGCAGCTTGTCGGGACTAGCGGGAGAAACCGGGGAGCTGTTTTTT.

This clonotype was seen more than once but under ten times. The chain uses TRBV15 and TRBJ1-4, with a weak D call TRBD1 (5 bases). V lost 0 bases and J 3 bases, leaving 8 bases between the germline ends. The CDR3 length is 15 residues. Germline CDR1 reads LNHNV; CDR2 reads YYDKDF (reference sequence). The CDR3 reads CATSRDVTANEKLFF. DNA for the CDR3: TGTGCCACCAGCAGAGATGTGACAGCTAATGAAAAACTGTTTTTT.

The chain has TRBV7-2 and TRBJ2-5; no firm D call. With 5 bases removed from V and 1 base from J, the gap between germline ends came to 14 bases. CDR3 length: 15 amino acids. The germline V gene has CDR1 SGHTA and CDR2 FQGNSA. CDR3 nucleotides: TGTGCCAGCAGCCCGGTATGGGCTGGCCAAGAGACCCAGTACTTC. Residues: CASSPVWAGQETQYF.

This clonotype was seen only a few times. The chain combines TRBV15 with TRBJ1-3, with unresolved D. Trimming took off 0 bases at V and 4 bases at J, with 10 bases between the two ends. The CDR3 is made up of 15 amino acids. From germline, CDR1 is LNHNV and CDR2 YYDKDF (reference sequence). CDR3 in DNA: TGTGCCACCAGCAGAGATCGAGCTGACGGAAACACCATATATTTT. It encodes CATSRDRADGNTIYF.

This clonotype was detected ten times or more. The chain couples TRBV12-3 or TRBV12-4 to TRBJ1-1; tentative D call: TRBD1 (5 bases). This CDR3 comprises 15 residues. Trimming shortened V by 5 bases and J by 4 bases, and 17 bases separated the two germline ends. CDR3 bases: TGTGCCAGCAGTCCCCTGAGTCCAGGGACCACTGAAGCTTTCTTT. Protein product: CASSPLSPGTTEAFF.

This rearrangement joins TRBV6-1 to TRBJ1-1; D is uncertain. From germline, CDR1 is MNHNS and CDR2 SASEGT. The CDR3 spans 13 residues. The V end was cut by 11 bases, the J end by 3 bases, with 16 bases between. CDR3 region: CALVLVSDTEAFF. Here the CDR3 DNA reads TGTGCCTTAGTTCTGGTTAGTGACACTGAAGCTTTCTTT.

The table lists this clonotype with many counts. The rearrangement uses TRBV12-3 or TRBV12-4 and TRBJ2-7; 13 bases are a match to TRBD2. The CDR3 consists of 17 residues. J lost 4 bases, V lost 6 bases, and 12 bases had no gene match. CDR3 in amino acids: CASSQARGLAGRYEQYF. The CDR3 nucleotides read TGTGCCAGCAGCCAGGCCCGGGGACTAGCGGGACGATACGAGCAGTACTTC.

The chain couples TRBV9 to TRBJ1-1; D might be TRBD1 (6 bases). V was clipped by 4 bases and J by 6 bases, with 19 bases between them. Germline V gene data show CDR1 as SGDLS and CDR2 as YYNGEE. This CDR3 contains 15 residues. The CDR3 DNA follows: TGTGCCAGCAGCACAATCCAGGGGAAGGTCGCTGAAGCTTTCTTT. This translates into CASSTIQGKVAEAFF.

This chain uses TRBV12-3 or TRBV12-4 with TRBJ2-3; no clear D gene. V lost 8 bases and J lost 0, with 12 bases in between. The CDR3 sequence is 14 residues long. The CDR3 region is CASADLRSTDTQYF. The CDR3 DNA is TGTGCCAGCGCTGACCTTCGGAGCACAGATACGCAGTATTTT.

In its sample, this clonotype was seen many times. This chain links TRBV5-6 with TRBJ2-7; D ambiguous. V was clipped by 0 bases and J by 4 bases, with 17 bases between them. The CDR3 spans 16 residues. The germline CDR1 and CDR2 sequences are SGHDT and YYEEEE. CDR3 sequence reads: CASSLDGSSPLYEQYF. The CDR3 DNA is TGTGCCAGCAGCTTGGATGGTTCGTCCCCTCTTTACGAGCAGTACTTC.

The chain couples TRBV7-3 to TRBJ2-7; D is perhaps TRBD1 or TRBD2 (5 bases each). From germline, CDR1 is SGHTA and CDR2 FQGTGA. The CDR3 has 8 residues. The CDR3 DNA reads TGTGCCAGCAGCATCAGGGAGGTC. This sequence encodes CASSIREV.

Ten or more counts support this clonotype. The rearrangement links TRBV12-3 or TRBV12-4 to TRBJ1-6; D is uncertain. V lost 6 bases and J lost 7, with 10 bases in between. This CDR3 has 13 residues. Here the CDR3 reads CASRGIRNSPLHF. The CDR3 DNA follows: TGTGCCAGCAGGGGGATCCGGAATTCACCCCTCCACTTT.

Remarks on this clonotype: This could be a read error, since a much larger clone is one nucleotide away. The chain recombines TRBV7-7 with TRBJ2-5; D is unresolved. Germline V gene lookup returns CDR1 SSHAT and CDR2 FNYEAQ (reference sequence). This CDR3 is built from 14 residues. The chain's CDR3 is CASSPIGVQEAQYF. In DNA form, the CDR3 reads TGTGCTAGCAGCCCGATCGGTGTGCAAGAGGCCCAGTACTTC. Using reference TRBV7-7 and TRBJ2-5 for the parts outside the CDR3, the full variable domain is GAGVSQSPRYKVTKRGQDVTLRCDPISSHATLYWYQQALGQGPEFLTYFNYEAQPDKSGLPSDRFSAERPEGSISTLTIQRTEQRDSAMYRCASSPIGVQEAQYFGPGTRLLVL.